This T cell receptor beta chain was sequenced during a study of T cell repertoires in cytomegalovirus infection. Study background: Recently identified HLA-C-restricted CMV epitopes were used, and well-studied HLA-B-restricted CMV epitopes were used as well. It was the public TCR beta signatures that indicated both CMV infection and matching HLA type.

MiXCR, applied by TCRdb to the reads, yields one record per CDR3 protein. This sample has under 95,000 distinct CDR3 sequences, with approximately 43% found just once. This clonotype has a handful of counts. Antigen: not known. Study-level findings and limits: The study identified carriers of CMV plus the relevant HLA from cumulative public TCR beta family frequency.

V lost 5 bases and J lost 4, with 8 bases in between. This CDR3 is built from 12 residues. Germline V gene sequence: CDR1 SEHNR, CDR2 FQNEAQ (reference sequence). V and J are TRBV7-9 and TRBJ1-1; unclear D gene. Sequenced material: CD8+ T cells from cultured PBMCs, taken from culture after CMV antigen stimulation. The source of this sequence is a human donor in good health (CMV status not recorded). Some clones in this sample may be carry-over from other donors' samples. The CDR3 DNA sequence: TGTGCCAGCAGCCGACGACTCACTGAAGCTTTCTTT. Its translation is CASSRRLTEAFF.